The clone carrying this T cell receptor beta chain was seen just once. This sample is drawn from a study of blood T cell repertoires in COVID-19. Libraries were prepared by immunoSEQ multiplex PCR; TCRdb keeps only in-frame clonotypes and omits some of them. The sample contains approximately 130,000 clones, 84% of which appear only once. V shed 0 bases and J shed 7 bases, with 9 bases lying between them. Germline V gene lookup returns CDR1 LGHDT and CDR2 YNNKEL (reference sequence). CDR3 length equals 14 residues. The sample consisted of peripheral blood. The rearrangement links TRBV3-1 (or the pseudogene TRBV3-2) to TRBJ1-4; D is unclear. The TCR sequence derives from a human donor in a cohort sampled during active COVID-19. CDR3 in amino acids: CASSQDTRVEKLFF. The CDR3 bases are TGTGCCAGCAGCCAAGATACGAGGGTTGAAAAACTGTTTTTT.